The following is a T cell receptor beta chain sequence with its context. Its specificity is not known. The CDR3 runs 14 residues. Germline V lookup: CDR1 MNHEY, CDR2 SVGEGT. Between the trimmed V and J ends, which lost 0 bases and 7 bases, there was a span of 10 bases. The sample originates from a study of T cell responses to AZD1222 COVID-19 vaccine. Whole-study findings and limits: Nearly half of the spike-specific TCRs reportedly recognize variant regions that carry no mutations. AZD1222 recipients seropositive at baseline numbered only 5 to 7. Donors in the cohort were predominantly white British and more often female, and clonal diversity was possibly underestimated. A rise in Spike-specific TCR breadth and depth followed two AZD1222 doses.

Assay: immunoSEQ multiplex PCR; the TCRdb copy retains only in-frame clones and omits some. The sample includes around 50,000 clones, 70% to 90% of them seen just once. The source is an adult in good health. V is TRBV6-2 or TRBV6-3 and J is TRBJ1-5, with D unclear. The starting material was peripheral blood, obtained on day 0 of AZD1222 vaccination. The chain's CDR3 is CASSYSISVQPQHF. CDR3 in DNA: TGTGCCAGCAGTTACTCGATCTCCGTACAGCCCCAGCATTTT.